The 17 T cell receptor beta chains presented below share a single source sample, sequenced in a study of cytomegalovirus exposure and HLA in healthy donors (dated by TCRdb to 2015 to 2018). Libraries were constructed by the immunoSEQ multiplex PCR assay. A mixture of 60 forward primers for TCR Vbeta segments and 13 reverse primers for TCR Jbeta segments was used in the multiplex PCR. The clones in this table, taken by TCRdb from immuneACCESS, are in-frame only. Not every clone is retained; where verified, under half of the shortfall comes from an unresolved V gene, and the cause of the rest is unknown. Across this sample there are 150,000 to 200,000 clones, with 81% seen only once. The ten largest clones add up to 2.2% of the sample. The sample taken for sequencing was PBMCs. The receptors come from a woman aged 30 to 39 in good health and CMV-seronegative.

The chain couples TRBV7-9 to TRBJ2-3; TRBD2 matches at 10 bases. The trim removed 8 bases at V and 6 bases at J, leaving 11 bases unmatched. CDR1 SEHNR and CDR2 FQNEAQ come from the germline V gene (reference sequence). CDR3 length: 15 amino acids. DNA for the CDR3: TGTGCCAGCCTACCCCCGGGACTAGCGAGGGATACGCAGTATTTT. It is translated as CASLPPGLARDTQYF.

The gene calls are TRBV4-2 and TRBJ2-7; TRBD2 aligns across 7 bases. This CDR3 spans 14 amino acids. The J segment lost 5 bases and the V segment lost 3 bases, leaving 7 bases of the junction unmatched. Per germline, CDR1 LGHNA and CDR2 YNFKEQ. In DNA, the CDR3 is TGTGCCAGCAGCCACCCCGGACTAGACCACGAGCAGTACTTC. This gives the protein CASSHPGLDHEQYF.

The V and J genes are TRBV13 and TRBJ1-6, with TRBD1 matching over 9 bases. The length of the CDR3 is 15 residues. Germline V gives CDR1 PRHDT, CDR2 FYEKMQ (reference sequence). V dropped 6 bases and J dropped 8; count of bases not matched to a gene: 8. CDR3 sequence reads: CASRIEGQGYSPLHF. In nucleotides, the CDR3 is TGTGCCAGCAGAATAGAGGGACAGGGCTATTCACCCCTCCACTTT. The full variable domain, completed using reference TRBV13 and TRBJ1-6, is AAGVIQSPRHLIKEKRETATLKCYPIPRHDTVYWYQQGPGQDPQFLISFYEKMQSDKGSIPDRFSAQQFSDYHSELNMSSLELGDSALYFCASRIEGQGYSPLHFGNGTRLTVT.

This clone was seen a single time. The chain recombines TRBV29-1 with TRBJ2-1; 11 nucleotides match TRBD2. CDR1 is SQVTM, CDR2 ANQGSEA, per germline. J lost 0 bases, V lost 6 bases, and 10 bases had no gene match. This CDR3 region has 17 residues. The CDR3 reads CSVSGTSGSSSYNEQFF. The CDR3 DNA sequence: TGCAGCGTCTCCGGGACTAGCGGATCTAGCTCCTACAATGAGCAGTTCTTC.

The chain combines TRBV7-9 with TRBJ2-2; TRBD2 matches at 9 bases. The CDR3 spans 11 residues. The J segment lost 13 bases and the V segment lost 7 bases, leaving 4 bases of the junction unmatched. Germline V gene lookup returns CDR1 SEHNR and CDR2 FQNEAQ (reference sequence). CDR3 sequence: CASIVTSGLFF. The CDR3 DNA follows: TGTGCCAGCATCGTGACTAGCGGGCTGTTTTTT.

The chain uses TRBV29-1 and TRBJ2-7, with D possibly TRBD1 on 6 matching bases. The CDR3 covers 15 residues. V dropped 6 bases and J dropped 4 bases, with 22 bases sitting between them. Germline lookup yields CDR1 SQVTM and CDR2 ANQGSEA. The CDR3 is CSVAAGAVAPYEQYF. CDR3 sequence (DNA): TGCAGCGTCGCCGCAGGGGCAGTAGCCCCGTACGAGCAGTACTTC.

V usage is TRBV27 and J usage is TRBJ2-7; TRBD2 matches 10 bases. The CDR3 loop spans 15 amino acids. V lost 3 bases, J lost 3 bases, and 5 bases stayed unmatched. Germline V gene sequence: CDR1 MNHEY, CDR2 SMNVEV (reference sequence). Here the CDR3 reads CASSFGLAGVYEQYF. The CDR3 DNA follows: TGTGCCAGCAGTTTCGGGCTAGCGGGAGTCTACGAGCAGTACTTC.

On this clone: At one boundary the junction diverges from the germline segment, which might be a read error. The rearrangement uses TRBV7-9 and TRBJ2-7, with 9 bases aligning to TRBD1. Germline assignment: CDR1 SEHNR and CDR2 FQNEAQ (reference sequence). The CDR3 runs to 18 residues. The CDR3 spells CSSSLKADRGWESYEQYF. The CDR3, as DNA: TGTTCCAGCAGCTTAAAGGCGGACAGGGGATGGGAATCCTACGAGCAGTACTTC.

The chain uses TRBV4-3 and TRBJ2-3; unclear D gene. The CDR3 runs 16 residues. Germline V gene lookup returns CDR1 LGHNA and CDR2 YSLEER. Trimming cost V 0 bases and J 2 bases, with 12 bases left between them. The CDR3 sequence: CASSQEPLSYTDTQYF. CDR3 nucleotides: TGCGCCAGCAGCCAAGAGCCCCTCTCCTACACAGATACGCAGTATTTT.

The chain carries TRBV7-8 and TRBJ2-2, with 8 bases aligning to TRBD2. Germline V CDR1 and CDR2: SGHVS, FQNEAQ. The ends lost 1 base at V and 6 bases at J; junction bases unmatched: 16. The CDR3 is made up of 19 amino acids. The CDR3 spells CASSLDRIPRTSPPGELFF. DNA of the CDR3: TGTGCCAGCAGCTTAGATAGGATACCTCGGACTAGCCCCCCCGGGGAGCTGTTTTTT. Drawing the rest from reference TRBV7-8 and TRBJ2-2, the complete variable domain is GAGVSQSPRYKVAKRGQDVALRCDPISGHVSLFWYQQALGQGPEFLTYFQNEAQLDKSGLPSDRFFAERPEGSVSTLKIQRTQQEDSAVYLCASSLDRIPRTSPPGELFFGEGSRLTVL.

A single count supports this clone. This sequence joins TRBV11-3 and TRBJ1-1; 8 positions match TRBD1. V was pared by 8 bases and J by 1 base, with 9 bases of the junction left unmatched. The CDR3 contains 15 residues. Germline V lookup: CDR1 SGHNT, CDR2 YENEEA. CDR3 loop: CASDLIGQGNTEAFF. CDR3 nucleotides: TGTGCCAGCGACCTCATCGGACAGGGGAACACTGAAGCTTTCTTT.

V is TRBV9 and J is TRBJ1-1, with D possibly matching TRBD1 (5 bases). With 3 bases removed from V and 1 base from J, the gap between germline ends came to 28 bases. The CDR3 spans 20 residues. CDR1 and CDR2 from the germline V gene are SGDLS and YYNGEE. The CDR3 loop is CASSARGEVVGPAKNTEAFF. DNA for the CDR3: TGTGCCAGCAGCGCGAGAGGGGAGGTGGTAGGGCCGGCGAAGAACACTGAAGCTTTCTTT. The whole variable domain, filled in from reference TRBV9 and TRBJ1-1, reads DSGVTQTPKHLITATGQRVTLRCSPRSGDLSVYWYQQSLDQGLQFLIQYYNGEERAKGNILERFSAQQFPDLHSELNLSSLELGDSALYFCASSARGEVVGPAKNTEAFFGQGTRLTVV.

J is TRBJ2-7 and V is TRBV27; a weak D match, TRBD1 (5 bases). The CDR3 is 13 amino acids. V was clipped by 7 bases and J by 2 bases, with 12 bases between them. Germline V gives CDR1 MNHEY, CDR2 SMNVEV (reference sequence). In nucleotides, the CDR3 is TGTGCCAGCATGGCCCCGGACACCTACGAGCAGTACTTC. It specifies CASMAPDTYEQYF.

The V and J genes are TRBV5-1 and TRBJ2-1; 12 bases are shared with TRBD2. The length of the CDR3 is 17 residues. Germline V gene data show CDR1 as SGHRS and CDR2 as YFSETQ. V gave up 1 base and J gave up 7 bases; unmatched junction bases: 9. DNA for the CDR3: TGCGCCAGCAGCTTGCTACCGACTAGCGGGAGTAGGAATGAGCAGTTCTTC. This encodes CASSLLPTSGSRNEQFF.

This clone was seen a single time. CDR3 DNA sequence: TGTGCTAGTGGTTTGGGGGACAGGACCTACGAGCAGTACTTC. Its protein is CASGLGDRTYEQYF. The chain joins TRBV12-5 to TRBJ2-7; 8 positions agree with TRBD1. The CDR3 extends over 14 amino acids. CDR1 LGHNT and CDR2 FRNRAP come from the germline V gene. With 1 base clipped from V and 2 bases from J, the junction kept 1 base outside the gene matches.

The V gene is TRBV19, the J gene TRBJ2-7; TRBD2 aligns across 8 bases. J gave up 4 bases and V 5 bases, and 13 bases lay outside the gene matches. The CDR3 length is 16 residues. CDR1 and CDR2 (germline): LNHDA, SQIVND (reference sequence). In nucleotides, the CDR3 is TGTGCCAGTAGTCCCCGGGGGGGACTAGGAACTTACGAGCAGTACTTC. This gives the protein CASSPRGGLGTYEQYF.

The chain is built from TRBV27 and TRBJ1-5; D call uncertain. There are 13 residues in the CDR3. Per the germline V gene, CDR1 is MNHEY and CDR2 is SMNVEV (reference sequence). V was pared by 3 bases and J by 4 bases, with 7 bases between. DNA for the CDR3: TGTGCCAGCAGTTTCGGCAGGAATCAGCCCCAGCATTTT. Amino acids: CASSFGRNQPQHF.